This passage covers 21 T cell receptor beta chains from one sample sequenced in a study of technical replicates of blood from a handful of donors. The table came from immunoSEQ multiplex PCR; TCRdb's copy has only in-frame clones and leaves some out. The repertoire holds about 89,000 clones, approximately 96% seen once, with 0.2% to 0.3% in the top ten. The sequenced sample consisted of T cells isolated from PBMCs. The receptors were sampled from a human donor in good health.

The chain links TRBV11-2 to TRBJ2-1; 8 bases map to TRBD1. V trimming: 0 bases; J trimming: 13 bases; junction bases outside the gene matches: 5. The germline gives CDR1 SGHAT, CDR2 FQNNGV. CDR3 size: 13 residues. The CDR3 nucleotides read TGTGCCAGCAGCTTAGACAGACAGGGGCACCAGTTCTTC. Protein product: CASSLDRQGHQFF.

This clone is a singleton in its sample. The chain is built from TRBV7-6 and TRBJ2-4; 11 nucleotides line up with TRBD2. This CDR3 region has 17 residues. Germline assignment: CDR1 SGHVS and CDR2 FNYEAQ. With V trimmed by 5 bases and J by 4 bases, 10 bases remained unmatched. The chain's CDR3 is CASSQRLAGNLKNIQYF. CDR3 nucleotide sequence: TGTGCCAGCAGCCAGAGACTAGCGGGGAACCTTAAAAACATTCAGTACTTC.

The chain carries TRBV5-1 and TRBJ1-4, with D possibly matching TRBD1 (6 bases). The CDR3 loop spans 15 amino acids. V lost 0 bases, J lost 2 bases, and 8 bases lay in between. CDR1 is SGHRS and CDR2 is YFSETQ in the germline V gene. The CDR3 sequence is CASSLEGVTNEKLFF. The CDR3 coding sequence is TGCGCCAGCAGCTTGGAGGGGGTGACTAATGAAAAACTGTTTTTT. Supplemented by reference TRBV5-1 and TRBJ1-4, the full variable domain reads KAGVTQTPRYLIKTRGQQVTLSCSPISGHRSVSWYQQTPGQGLQFLFEYFSETQRNKGNFPGRFSGRQFSNSRSEMNVSTLELGDSALYLCASSLEGVTNEKLFFGSGTQLSVL.

V and J are TRBV5-4 and TRBJ2-5; weak D call: TRBD1 (6 bases). The CDR3 has 16 residues. Per the germline V gene, CDR1 is SGHNT and CDR2 is YYREEE (reference sequence). V shed 4 bases and J shed 4 bases, with 20 bases lying between them. The CDR3 loop reads CASSTRIRGHGETQYF. The CDR3 DNA reads TGTGCCAGCAGCACTAGGATCAGGGGTCATGGAGAGACCCAGTACTTC.

The chain recombines TRBV10-2 with TRBJ1-1, with a weak D call TRBD1 (6 bases). V shed 6 bases and J shed 4 bases, with 12 bases lying between them. Germline V gene lookup returns CDR1 WSHSY and CDR2 SAAADI. CDR3 length equals 13 residues. This CDR3 is CASSLRGGTEAFF. CDR3 DNA: TGCGCCAGCAGCCTGAGGGGGGGCACTGAAGCTTTCTTT.

The sample holds one count of this clone. The CDR3 region has the DNA TGTGCCAGCAGTTACCGACAAGGGGGAAGCAATCAGCCCCAGCATTTT. Translating gives CASSYRQGGSNQPQHF. V usage is TRBV27 and J usage is TRBJ1-5; D possibly corresponds to TRBD1 (6 bases). CDR1 is MNHEY and CDR2 is SMNVEV in the germline V gene (reference sequence). The V end lost 4 bases, the J end lost 1 base, and 14 bases lay between the germline ends. This CDR3 comprises 16 residues.

The gene calls are TRBV28 and TRBJ1-2; D perhaps matches TRBD1 (6 bases). Between the trimmed V and J ends, which lost 5 bases and 4 bases, there was a span of 14 bases. This CDR3 is 14 amino acids long. Germline lookup yields CDR1 MDHEN and CDR2 SYDVKM. The CDR3 here is CASSPLGAPYGYTF. CDR3 nucleotide sequence: TGTGCCAGCAGTCCCCTGGGGGCCCCCTATGGCTACACCTTC.

This chain joins TRBV7-2 and TRBJ2-3; 8 bases are shared with TRBD2. The V gene's germline CDR1 is SGHTA and CDR2 FQGNSA. J was trimmed by 4 bases and V by 1 base; bases with no gene match: 7. CDR3 length: 16 residues. CDR3 residues: CASSLVAGGYSDTQYF. As DNA, the CDR3 is TGTGCCAGCAGCTTAGTCGCGGGAGGATACTCAGATACGCAGTATTTT. Together with reference TRBV7-2 and TRBJ2-3, the CDR3 gives the full variable domain: GAGVSQSPSNKVTEKGKDVELRCDPISGHTALYWYRQSLGQGLEFLIYFQGNSAPDKSGLPSDRFSAERTGGSVSTLTIQRTQQEDSAVYLCASSLVAGGYSDTQYFGPGTRLTVL.

V is TRBV11-3 and J is TRBJ2-1; 9 bases align to TRBD2. With V trimmed by 6 bases and J by 5 bases, 8 bases remained unmatched. Germline V gene sequence: CDR1 SGHNT, CDR2 YENEEA. The CDR3 has 15 amino acids. Here the CDR3 reads CASSARLAVNNEQFF. CDR3 in DNA: TGTGCCAGCAGTGCCCGACTAGCGGTAAACAATGAGCAGTTCTTC. The whole variable domain, remainder taken from reference TRBV11-3 and TRBJ2-1, is EAGVVQSPRYKIIEKKQPVAFWCNPISGHNTLYWYLQNLGQGPELLIRYENEEAVDDSQLPKDRFSAERLKGVDSTLKIQPAELGDSAVYLCASSARLAVNNEQFFGPGTRLTVL.

The chain is built from TRBV11-2 and TRBJ2-5; 9 nucleotides agree with TRBD2. The CDR3 consists of 17 residues. V was clipped by 0 bases and J by 3 bases; unmatched bases: 8. Per the germline V gene, CDR1 is SGHAT and CDR2 is FQNNGV. The CDR3 here is CASSLDLAGRTKETQYF. The CDR3 DNA reads TGTGCCAGCAGCTTAGATCTAGCGGGGAGAACAAAAGAGACCCAGTACTTC.

The rearrangement uses TRBV11-1 and TRBJ2-7, with D maybe TRBD2 (6 bases). V was cut by 6 bases and J by 8 bases, with 11 bases left in between. Germline assignment: CDR1 SGHAT and CDR2 FQDESV (reference sequence). This CDR3 contains 11 residues. In DNA form, the CDR3 reads TGTGCCAGCAGGGGACTTCAAAAGCAGTACTTC. Translated: CASRGLQKQYF.

The chain combines TRBV28 with TRBJ2-5; 7 bases fit TRBD2. Germline V gene lookup returns CDR1 MDHEN and CDR2 SYDVKM. The ends lost 6 bases at V and 3 bases at J; junction bases unmatched: 4. The CDR3 totals 13 residues. CDR3 protein: CASSQGREETQYF. CDR3 coding DNA: TGTGCCAGCAGCCAAGGGAGGGAAGAGACCCAGTACTTC.

This chain uses TRBV7-2 with TRBJ1-4, with 7 bases identical to TRBD1. V dropped 5 bases and J dropped 13; count of bases not matched to a gene: 7. This CDR3 contains 12 residues. The V gene's germline CDR1 is SGHTA and CDR2 FQGNSA. CDR3 sequence reads: CASSPLQGRLFF. For the CDR3, the DNA is TGTGCCAGCAGCCCTCTACAGGGGAGACTGTTTTTT.

The chain recombines TRBV11-2 with TRBJ2-7; D gene uncertain. The CDR3 is made up of 12 amino acids. CDR1 is SGHAT and CDR2 is FQNNGV in the germline V gene. Trimming took 3 bases from V and 3 from J, leaving 6 bases between them. The CDR3 DNA follows: TGTGCCAGCAGCTTTGGAGACTACGAGCAGTACTTC. This translates into CASSFGDYEQYF.

Note on this clone: One junction end disagrees with the germline gene, perhaps due to a read error. The V gene is TRBV28, the J gene TRBJ2-5; the match to TRBD2 covers 12 bases. The CDR3 covers 13 residues. Germline-derived CDR1 and CDR2 are MDHEN and SYDVKM. CDR3 in amino acids: CASSYSLAGGRDF. CDR3 coding DNA: TGTGCCAGCAGTTACTCGCTAGCGGGAGGGAGGGACTTC.

The rearrangement links TRBV6-1 to TRBJ2-1, with 10 nucleotides matching TRBD1. This CDR3 has 13 amino acids. The junction had 6 bases not matched to a gene; V was cut back by 7 bases and J by 9 bases. Germline CDR1 is MNHNS and CDR2 is SASEGT. The CDR3 DNA reads TGTGCCAGCACCGGGACAGGGGTCGGTGAGCAGTTCTTC. Its translation: CASTGTGVGEQFF.

The chain links TRBV9 to TRBJ2-1; 7 bases are a match to TRBD1. The CDR3 has 14 residues. Losses at the gene ends were 2 bases for V and 5 bases for J; bases not matched to a gene: 4. CDR1 SGDLS and CDR2 YYNGEE come from the germline V gene. The CDR3 sequence is CASSVATGNNEQFF. DNA of the CDR3: TGTGCCAGCAGCGTGGCGACAGGGAACAATGAGCAGTTCTTC.

This rearrangement joins TRBV27 to TRBJ1-1, with 8 nucleotides matching TRBD1. Germline V gene data show CDR1 as MNHEY and CDR2 as SMNVEV (reference sequence). CDR3 size: 11 residues. V lost 11 bases, J lost 6 bases, and 5 bases stayed unmatched. CDR3 DNA: TGTGCCGCCCAGGGGGCAGCTGAAGCTTTCTTT. Amino acid sequence: CAAQGAAEAFF.

CDR3 DNA: TGTGCCAGCAGTGACGGGCCTAGCGGGAGTTTCAGTCCAGATACGCAGTATTTT. It encodes CASSDGPSGSFSPDTQYF. The chain couples TRBV6-4 to TRBJ2-3; 10 bases are shared with TRBD2. The CDR3 has 18 amino acids. V lost 2 bases, J lost 4 bases, and 12 bases stayed unmatched. CDR1 is MRHNA and CDR2 is SNTAGT in the germline V gene.

The chain employs TRBV9 and TRBJ1-1; 7 bases are a match to TRBD1. Germline V gene sequence: CDR1 SGDLS, CDR2 YYNGEE. V shed 4 bases, J shed 4 bases, and the junction held 7 bases outside the gene matches. The CDR3 sequence is 14 residues long. The CDR3 bases are TGTGCCAGCAGCAAAGGGGGCGGAGGCACTGAAGCTTTCTTT. Translating gives CASSKGGGGTEAFF.

The genes are TRBV4-1 and TRBJ2-1, with D possibly matching TRBD1 (5 bases). CDR3 length: 13 residues. The ends were cut back, 2 bases at V and 4 bases at J, with 6 bases in the middle. CDR1 is MGHRA and CDR2 is YSYEKL in the germline V gene. Here the CDR3 reads CASSQRQYNEQFF. DNA for the CDR3: TGCGCCAGCAGCCAAAGACAGTACAATGAGCAGTTCTTC.